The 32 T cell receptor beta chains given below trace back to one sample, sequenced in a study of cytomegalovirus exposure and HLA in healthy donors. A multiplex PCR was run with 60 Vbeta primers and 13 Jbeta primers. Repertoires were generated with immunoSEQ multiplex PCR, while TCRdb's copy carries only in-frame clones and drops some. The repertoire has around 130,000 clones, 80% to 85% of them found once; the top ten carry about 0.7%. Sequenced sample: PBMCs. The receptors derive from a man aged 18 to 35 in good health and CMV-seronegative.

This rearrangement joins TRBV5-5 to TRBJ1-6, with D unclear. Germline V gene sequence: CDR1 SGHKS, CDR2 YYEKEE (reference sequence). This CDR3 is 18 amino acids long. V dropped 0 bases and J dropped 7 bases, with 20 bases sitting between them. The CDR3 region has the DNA TGTGCCAGCAGCTTGGAGGAGCCTGGCACACGGCTGAATTCACCCCTCCACTTT. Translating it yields CASSLEEPGTRLNSPLHF.

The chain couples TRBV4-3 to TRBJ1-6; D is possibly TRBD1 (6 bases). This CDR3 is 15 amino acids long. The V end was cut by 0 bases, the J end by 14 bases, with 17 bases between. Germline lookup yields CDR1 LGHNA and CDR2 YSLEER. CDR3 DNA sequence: TGCGCCAGCAGCCAAGAGGCTCAGGGGCCCTTTACCCTCCACTTT. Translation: CASSQEAQGPFTLHF.

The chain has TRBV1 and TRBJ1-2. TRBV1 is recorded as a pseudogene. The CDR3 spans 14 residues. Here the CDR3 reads CTSSQKTGTYGYTF. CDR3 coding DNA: TGCACCAGCAGCCAAAAGACGGGAACCTATGGCTACACCTTC.

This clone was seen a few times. The CDR3 DNA reads as TGTGCCAGTAGTATAGGGCGGGGGGCGTCGACTGAAGCTTTCTTT. Translation gives CASSIGRGASTEAFF. This rearrangement joins TRBV19 to TRBJ1-1; tentative D call: TRBD1 (6 bases). The V gene lost 1 base and the J gene lost 5 bases, with 14 bases spanning the gap. Germline V gene lookup returns CDR1 LNHDA and CDR2 SQIVND (reference sequence). The CDR3 totals 15 residues.

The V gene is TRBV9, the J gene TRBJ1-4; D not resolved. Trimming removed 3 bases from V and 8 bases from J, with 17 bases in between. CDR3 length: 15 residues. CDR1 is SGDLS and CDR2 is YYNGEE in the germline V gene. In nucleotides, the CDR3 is TGTGCCAGCAGCGAACCTGGAGGGTCCGGAGAAAAACTGTTTTTT. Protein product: CASSEPGGSGEKLFF.

This chain's CDR3 is CASRETGNTEAFF. In DNA form, the CDR3 reads TGTGCCAGCAGGGAGACGGGGAACACTGAAGCTTTCTTT. The chain is built from TRBV27 and TRBJ1-1; D is unresolved. With 6 bases removed from V and 1 base from J, the gap between germline ends came to 9 bases. Germline CDR1 and CDR2: MNHEY and SMNVEV (reference sequence). This CDR3 contains 13 residues.

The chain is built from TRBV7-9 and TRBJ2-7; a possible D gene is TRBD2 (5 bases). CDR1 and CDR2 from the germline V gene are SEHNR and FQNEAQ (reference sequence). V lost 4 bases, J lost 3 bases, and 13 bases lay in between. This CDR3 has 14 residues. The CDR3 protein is CASSSDRGLYEQYF. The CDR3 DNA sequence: TGTGCCAGCAGCTCCGATCGGGGTCTCTACGAGCAGTACTTC.

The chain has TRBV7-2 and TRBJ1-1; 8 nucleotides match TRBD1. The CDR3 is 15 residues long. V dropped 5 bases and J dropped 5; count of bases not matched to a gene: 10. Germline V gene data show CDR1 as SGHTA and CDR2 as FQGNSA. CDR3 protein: CASSRRQGPRTEAFF. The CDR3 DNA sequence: TGTGCCAGCAGCCGCCGACAGGGGCCTAGGACTGAAGCTTTCTTT.

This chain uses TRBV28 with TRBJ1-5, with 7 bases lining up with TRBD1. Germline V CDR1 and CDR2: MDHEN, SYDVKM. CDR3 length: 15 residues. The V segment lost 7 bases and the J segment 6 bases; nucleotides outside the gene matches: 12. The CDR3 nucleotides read TGTGCCAGCAACACTTGGACAGGACGGGGTCAGCCCCAGCATTTT. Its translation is CASNTWTGRGQPQHF.

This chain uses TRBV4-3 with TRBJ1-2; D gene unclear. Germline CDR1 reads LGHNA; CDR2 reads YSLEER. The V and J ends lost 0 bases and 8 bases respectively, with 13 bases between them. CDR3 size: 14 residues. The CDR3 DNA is TGCGCCAGCAGCCAAGACCGATTCAAGCGGGGCTACACCTTC. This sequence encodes CASSQDRFKRGYTF.

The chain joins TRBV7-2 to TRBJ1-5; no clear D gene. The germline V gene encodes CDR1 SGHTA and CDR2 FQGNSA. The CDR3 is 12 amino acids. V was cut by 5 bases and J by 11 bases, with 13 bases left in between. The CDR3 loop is CASSPGRFSQHF. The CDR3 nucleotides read TGTGCCAGCAGCCCTGGTAGATTCTCCCAGCATTTT.

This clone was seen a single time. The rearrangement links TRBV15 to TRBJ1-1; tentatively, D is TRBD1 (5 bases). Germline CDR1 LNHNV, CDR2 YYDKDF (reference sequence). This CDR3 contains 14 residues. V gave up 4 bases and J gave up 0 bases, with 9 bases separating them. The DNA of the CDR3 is TGTGCCACCAGCAACGGACAATTGAACACTGAAGCTTTCTTT. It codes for CATSNGQLNTEAFF.

The CDR3 loop reads CASSSSGGITEAFF. CDR3 bases: TGTGCCAGCAGCTCATCGGGCGGGATCACTGAAGCTTTCTTT. This chain links TRBV7-9 with TRBJ1-1; the D is unclear. This CDR3 region has 14 residues. Germline loops: CDR1 SEHNR, CDR2 FQNEAQ (reference sequence). V lost 4 bases, J lost 4 bases, and 13 bases lay in between.

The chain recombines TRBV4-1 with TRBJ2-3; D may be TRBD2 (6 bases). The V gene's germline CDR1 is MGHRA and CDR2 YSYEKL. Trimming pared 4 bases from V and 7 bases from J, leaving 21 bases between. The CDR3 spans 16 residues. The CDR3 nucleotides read TGCGCCAGCAGCCCCGGACCCGGGGGAGCAGGGAATACGCAGTATTTT. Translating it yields CASSPGPGGAGNTQYF.

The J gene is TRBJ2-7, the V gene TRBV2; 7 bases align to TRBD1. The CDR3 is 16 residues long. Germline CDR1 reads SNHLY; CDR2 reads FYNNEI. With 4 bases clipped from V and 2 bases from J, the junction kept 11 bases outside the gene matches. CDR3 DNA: TGTGCCAGCAGTGCCGGACAGGCCAACACTCCCTACGAGCAGTACTTC. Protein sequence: CASSAGQANTPYEQYF.

The CDR3 nucleotides are TGTGCCATCAGTCCGACAGGGGACAGCACCCAGCATTTT. It encodes CAISPTGDSTQHF. The chain has TRBV10-3 and TRBJ1-5; 8 positions agree with TRBD1. The CDR3 contains 13 residues. J lost 11 bases, V lost 5 bases, and 8 bases had no gene match. Germline-derived CDR1 and CDR2 are ENHRY and SYGVKD.

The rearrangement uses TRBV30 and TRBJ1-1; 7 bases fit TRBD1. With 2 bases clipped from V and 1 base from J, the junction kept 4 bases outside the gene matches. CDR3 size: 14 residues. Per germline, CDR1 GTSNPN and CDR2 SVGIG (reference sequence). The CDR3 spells CAWSWTGGNTEAFF. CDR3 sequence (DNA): TGTGCCTGGAGTTGGACAGGTGGGAACACTGAAGCTTTCTTT.

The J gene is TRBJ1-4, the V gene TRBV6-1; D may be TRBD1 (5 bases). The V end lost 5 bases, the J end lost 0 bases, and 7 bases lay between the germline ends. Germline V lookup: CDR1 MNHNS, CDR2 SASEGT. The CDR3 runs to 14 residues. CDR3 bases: TGTGCCAGCAGTCAGGGTGCAACTAATGAAAAACTGTTTTTT. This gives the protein CASSQGATNEKLFF.

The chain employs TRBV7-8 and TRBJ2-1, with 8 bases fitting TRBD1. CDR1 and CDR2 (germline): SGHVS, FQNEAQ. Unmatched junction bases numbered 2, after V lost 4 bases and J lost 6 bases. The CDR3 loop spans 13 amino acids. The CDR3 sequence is CASSWGQVNEQFF. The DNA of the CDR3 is TGTGCCAGCAGCTGGGGACAGGTCAATGAGCAGTTCTTC.

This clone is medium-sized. The CDR3 loop reads CASSASGGATDTQYF. CDR3 sequence (DNA): TGTGCCAGCAGTGCTAGCGGGGGGGCCACAGATACGCAGTATTTT. The chain has TRBV6-4 and TRBJ2-3, with 12 bases matching TRBD2. J gave up 2 bases and V 4 bases, and 1 base lay outside the gene matches. This CDR3 contains 15 residues. The germline V gene has CDR1 MRHNA and CDR2 SNTAGT.

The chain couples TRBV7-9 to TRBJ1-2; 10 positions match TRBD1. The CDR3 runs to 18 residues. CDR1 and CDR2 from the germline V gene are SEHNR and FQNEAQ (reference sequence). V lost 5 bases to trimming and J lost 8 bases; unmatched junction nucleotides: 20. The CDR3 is CASSILRDRGGIMKGYTF. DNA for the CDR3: TGTGCCAGCAGCATTCTGCGGGACAGGGGCGGTATTATGAAGGGCTACACCTTC.

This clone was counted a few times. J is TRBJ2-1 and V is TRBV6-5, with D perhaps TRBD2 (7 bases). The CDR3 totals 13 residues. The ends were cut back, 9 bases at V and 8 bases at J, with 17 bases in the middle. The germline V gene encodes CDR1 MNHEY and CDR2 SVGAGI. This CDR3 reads CASSRPGGHEQFF. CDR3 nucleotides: TGTGCCAGTTCCCGGCCCGGGGGGCATGAGCAGTTCTTC.

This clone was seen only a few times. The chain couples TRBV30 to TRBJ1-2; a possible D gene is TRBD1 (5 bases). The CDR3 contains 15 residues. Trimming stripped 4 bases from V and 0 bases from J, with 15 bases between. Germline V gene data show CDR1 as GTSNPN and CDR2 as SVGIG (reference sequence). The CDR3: CAWIPLGQTNYGYTF. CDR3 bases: TGTGCCTGGATCCCTTTGGGGCAGACTAACTATGGCTACACCTTC.

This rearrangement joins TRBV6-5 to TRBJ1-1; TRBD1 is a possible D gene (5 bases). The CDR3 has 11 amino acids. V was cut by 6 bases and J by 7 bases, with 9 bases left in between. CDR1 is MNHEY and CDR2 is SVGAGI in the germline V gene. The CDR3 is CASRRQHEAFF. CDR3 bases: TGTGCCAGCAGGCGACAGCATGAAGCTTTCTTT.

CDR3 DNA sequence: TGTGCCAGCACCACGATGGGGACAGTGCTCCTTAACTATGGCTACACCTTC. It codes for CASTTMGTVLLNYGYTF. The V call is TRBV5-6, the J call TRBJ1-2; 7 bases fit TRBD1. The CDR3 loop spans 17 amino acids. Germline-derived CDR1 and CDR2 are SGHDT and YYEEEE. The ends lost 6 bases at V and 1 base at J; junction bases unmatched: 15.

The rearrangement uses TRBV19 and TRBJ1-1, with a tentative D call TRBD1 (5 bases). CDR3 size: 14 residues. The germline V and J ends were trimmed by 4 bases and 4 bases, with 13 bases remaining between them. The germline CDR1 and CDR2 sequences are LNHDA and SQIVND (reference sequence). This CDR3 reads CASSRTGGSTEAFF. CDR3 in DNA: TGTGCCAGTAGTAGAACAGGAGGGAGCACTGAAGCTTTCTTT.

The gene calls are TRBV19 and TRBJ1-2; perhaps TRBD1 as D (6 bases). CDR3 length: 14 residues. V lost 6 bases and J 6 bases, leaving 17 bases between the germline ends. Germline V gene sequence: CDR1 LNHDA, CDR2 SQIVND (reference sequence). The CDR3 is CASRGQRSRDGYTF. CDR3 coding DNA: TGTGCCAGTAGAGGACAGCGAAGTAGAGATGGCTACACCTTC.

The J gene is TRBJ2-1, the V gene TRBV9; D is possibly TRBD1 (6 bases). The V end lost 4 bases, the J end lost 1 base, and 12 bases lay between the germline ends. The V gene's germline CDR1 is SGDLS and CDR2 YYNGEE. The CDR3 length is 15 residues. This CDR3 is CASSLGQGSYNEQFF. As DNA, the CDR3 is TGTGCCAGCAGCCTCGGGCAGGGGTCCTACAATGAGCAGTTCTTC.

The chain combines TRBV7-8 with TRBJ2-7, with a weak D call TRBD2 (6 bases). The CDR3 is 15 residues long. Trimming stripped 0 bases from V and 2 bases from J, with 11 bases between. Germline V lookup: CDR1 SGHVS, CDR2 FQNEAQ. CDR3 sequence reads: CASSLALARTYEQYF. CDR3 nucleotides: TGTGCCAGCAGCTTAGCGCTAGCGAGGACCTACGAGCAGTACTTC.

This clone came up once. The CDR3 DNA is TGTGCCAGCAGTGGTAGCGGGGACACAGATACGCAGTATTTT. As protein: CASSGSGDTDTQYF. The chain carries TRBV6-4 and TRBJ2-3; 8 positions agree with TRBD2. From germline, CDR1 is MRHNA and CDR2 SNTAGT. The CDR3 runs 14 residues. Trimming cost V 4 bases and J 2 bases; bases outside gene matches: 2.

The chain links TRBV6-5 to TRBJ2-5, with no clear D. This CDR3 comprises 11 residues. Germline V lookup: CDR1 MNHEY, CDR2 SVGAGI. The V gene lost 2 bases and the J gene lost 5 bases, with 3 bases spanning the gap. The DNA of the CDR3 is TGTGCCAGCAGTTACCGGGAGACCCAGTACTTC. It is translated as CASSYRETQYF.

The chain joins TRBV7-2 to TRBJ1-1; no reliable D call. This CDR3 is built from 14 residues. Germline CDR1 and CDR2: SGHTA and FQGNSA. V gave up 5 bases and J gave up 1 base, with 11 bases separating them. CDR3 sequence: CASSLQLPNTEAFF. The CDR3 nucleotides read TGTGCCAGCAGCCTACAGCTCCCGAACACTGAAGCTTTCTTT. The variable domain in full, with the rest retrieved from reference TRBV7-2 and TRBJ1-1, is GAGVSQSPSNKVTEKGKDVELRCDPISGHTALYWYRQSLGQGLEFLIYFQGNSAPDKSGLPSDRFSAERTGGSVSTLTIQRTQQEDSAVYLCASSLQLPNTEAFFGQGTRLTVV.